These 10 T cell receptor beta chains were all obtained from the same sample, sequenced in a study of T-cell reconstitution after alpha-beta-depleted transplantation in children. The TCRbeta library incorporated unique molecular identifiers. TCRdb re-called the PCR reads through MiXCR, storing one row per CDR3 protein. Here the sample spans over 550,000 distinct CDR3 sequences, roughly a tenth being singletons. The material sequenced was PBMCs from the stem cell graft donor, taken from the stem cell graft. The source is a human donor who donated a stem cell graft to a child with acute myeloid leukemia.

This clonotype was seen many times. The V and J genes are TRBV6-2 or TRBV6-3 and TRBJ2-1; TRBD2 matches at 12 bases. The CDR3 runs to 17 residues. The J segment lost 2 bases and the V segment lost 2 bases, leaving 4 bases of the junction unmatched. Germline V gene data show CDR1 as MNHEY and CDR2 as SVGEGT. The CDR3 DNA reads TGTGCCAGCAGTTACGCACTAGCGGGAGGCCCCTACAATGAGCAGTTCTTC. The encoded protein is CASSYALAGGPYNEQFF.

This clonotype has only a few counts. The chain uses TRBV12-3 or TRBV12-4 and TRBJ2-7, with 12 bases aligning to TRBD2. V lost 6 bases, J lost 6 bases, and 3 bases stayed unmatched. The CDR3 has 13 amino acids. This chain's CDR3 is CASSPTSGGEQYF. The CDR3, as DNA: TGTGCCAGCAGCCCGACTAGCGGGGGCGAGCAGTACTTC.

Ten or more counts support this clonotype. The chain recombines TRBV27 with TRBJ2-7; D is perhaps TRBD2 (6 bases). The V end lost 6 bases, the J end lost 4 bases, and 10 bases lay between the germline ends. This CDR3 spans 12 amino acids. Germline V CDR1 and CDR2: MNHEY, SMNVEV (reference sequence). CDR3 residues: CASRGGLYEQYF. CDR3 coding DNA: TGTGCCAGCAGGGGGGGACTTTACGAGCAGTACTTC.

This clonotype was counted between two and nine times. J is TRBJ2-2 and V is TRBV29-1, with D hard to call. CDR1 and CDR2 (germline): SQVTM, ANQGSEA. Trimming left V 6 bases short and J 0 bases short, with 2 bases between. The CDR3 length is 11 residues. CDR3 protein: CSVTNTGELFF. In DNA, the CDR3 is TGCAGCGTGACGAACACCGGGGAGCTGTTTTTT.

This clonotype showed up just a few times. The chain uses TRBV5-1 and TRBJ2-1, with 9 positions matching TRBD2. The germline V gene encodes CDR1 SGHRS and CDR2 YFSETQ. This CDR3 contains 14 residues. The V and J ends lost 6 bases and 2 bases, in that order; junction bases with no gene match: 3. CDR3 sequence: CASNLAGTYNEQFF. Here the CDR3 DNA reads TGCGCCAGCAACCTAGCGGGGACCTACAATGAGCAGTTCTTC. Using reference TRBV5-1 and TRBJ2-1 for the parts outside the CDR3, the full variable domain is KAGVTQTPRYLIKTRGQQVTLSCSPISGHRSVSWYQQTPGQGLQFLFEYFSETQRNKGNFPGRFSGRQFSNSRSEMNVSTLELGDSALYLCASNLAGTYNEQFFGPGTRLTVL.

This clonotype appeared a few times. Here the CDR3 DNA reads TGTGCCAGCAGCTTCGGGGGCCTCAATAATTCACCCCTCCACTTT. As protein: CASSFGGLNNSPLHF. The rearrangement joins TRBV7-3 to TRBJ1-6; D is perhaps TRBD1 (6 bases). V lost 3 bases to trimming and J lost 5 bases, with 11 bases between them. This CDR3 has 15 amino acids. Germline CDR1 reads SGHTA; CDR2 reads FQGTGA.

This clonotype has more than one count but fewer than ten. This sequence joins TRBV28 and TRBJ2-3, with TRBD2 as a possible D gene (5 bases). V was trimmed by 7 bases and J by 6 bases, leaving 11 bases between them. Germline-derived CDR1 and CDR2 are MDHEN and SYDVKM. The CDR3 has 12 amino acids. CDR3 in amino acids: CASTEPGDTQYF. CDR3 nucleotide sequence: TGTGCCAGCACAGAGCCGGGGGATACGCAGTATTTT. Supplemented by reference TRBV28 and TRBJ2-3, the full variable domain reads DVKVTQSSRYLVKRTGEKVFLECVQDMDHENMFWYRQDPGLGLRLIYFSYDVKMKEKGDIPEGYSVSREKKERFSLILESASTNQTSMYLCASTEPGDTQYFGPGTRLTVL.

This clonotype appeared many times. The rearrangement joins TRBV27 to TRBJ2-1; TRBD2 is a possible D gene (5 bases). The CDR3 runs 11 residues. Germline lookup yields CDR1 MNHEY and CDR2 SMNVEV (reference sequence). V was pared by 7 bases and J by 5 bases, with 6 bases between. The CDR3 nucleotides are TGTGCCAGCACCGGGGACAATGAGCAGTTCTTC. Translation gives CASTGDNEQFF.

This rearrangement joins TRBV30 to TRBJ1-6, with TRBD1 matching 11 bases. The CDR3 length is 17 residues. V trimming: 0 bases; J trimming: 5 bases; junction bases outside the gene matches: 6. From germline, CDR1 is GTSNPN and CDR2 SVGIG (reference sequence). The CDR3 loop reads CAWSVGTGGKNNSPLHF. In DNA, the CDR3 is TGTGCCTGGAGTGTGGGGACAGGGGGAAAGAATAATTCACCCCTCCACTTT. Complete variable domain (other parts from reference TRBV30 and TRBJ1-6): SQTIHQWPATLVQPVGSPLSLECTVEGTSNPNLYWYRQAAGRGLQLLFYSVGIGQISSEVPQNLSASRPQDRQFILSSKKLLLSDSGFYLCAWSVGTGGKNNSPLHFGNGTRLTVT.

There are a few counts of this clonotype. This chain connects TRBV3-1 to TRBJ1-1; 7 bases are a match to TRBD1. V dropped 5 bases and J dropped 1; count of bases not matched to a gene: 7. Germline V lookup: CDR1 LGHDT, CDR2 YNNKEL (reference sequence). The CDR3 length is 15 residues. The CDR3 is CASSYRGSPNTEAFF. CDR3 nucleotides: TGTGCCAGCAGCTACAGGGGATCTCCGAACACTGAAGCTTTCTTT.